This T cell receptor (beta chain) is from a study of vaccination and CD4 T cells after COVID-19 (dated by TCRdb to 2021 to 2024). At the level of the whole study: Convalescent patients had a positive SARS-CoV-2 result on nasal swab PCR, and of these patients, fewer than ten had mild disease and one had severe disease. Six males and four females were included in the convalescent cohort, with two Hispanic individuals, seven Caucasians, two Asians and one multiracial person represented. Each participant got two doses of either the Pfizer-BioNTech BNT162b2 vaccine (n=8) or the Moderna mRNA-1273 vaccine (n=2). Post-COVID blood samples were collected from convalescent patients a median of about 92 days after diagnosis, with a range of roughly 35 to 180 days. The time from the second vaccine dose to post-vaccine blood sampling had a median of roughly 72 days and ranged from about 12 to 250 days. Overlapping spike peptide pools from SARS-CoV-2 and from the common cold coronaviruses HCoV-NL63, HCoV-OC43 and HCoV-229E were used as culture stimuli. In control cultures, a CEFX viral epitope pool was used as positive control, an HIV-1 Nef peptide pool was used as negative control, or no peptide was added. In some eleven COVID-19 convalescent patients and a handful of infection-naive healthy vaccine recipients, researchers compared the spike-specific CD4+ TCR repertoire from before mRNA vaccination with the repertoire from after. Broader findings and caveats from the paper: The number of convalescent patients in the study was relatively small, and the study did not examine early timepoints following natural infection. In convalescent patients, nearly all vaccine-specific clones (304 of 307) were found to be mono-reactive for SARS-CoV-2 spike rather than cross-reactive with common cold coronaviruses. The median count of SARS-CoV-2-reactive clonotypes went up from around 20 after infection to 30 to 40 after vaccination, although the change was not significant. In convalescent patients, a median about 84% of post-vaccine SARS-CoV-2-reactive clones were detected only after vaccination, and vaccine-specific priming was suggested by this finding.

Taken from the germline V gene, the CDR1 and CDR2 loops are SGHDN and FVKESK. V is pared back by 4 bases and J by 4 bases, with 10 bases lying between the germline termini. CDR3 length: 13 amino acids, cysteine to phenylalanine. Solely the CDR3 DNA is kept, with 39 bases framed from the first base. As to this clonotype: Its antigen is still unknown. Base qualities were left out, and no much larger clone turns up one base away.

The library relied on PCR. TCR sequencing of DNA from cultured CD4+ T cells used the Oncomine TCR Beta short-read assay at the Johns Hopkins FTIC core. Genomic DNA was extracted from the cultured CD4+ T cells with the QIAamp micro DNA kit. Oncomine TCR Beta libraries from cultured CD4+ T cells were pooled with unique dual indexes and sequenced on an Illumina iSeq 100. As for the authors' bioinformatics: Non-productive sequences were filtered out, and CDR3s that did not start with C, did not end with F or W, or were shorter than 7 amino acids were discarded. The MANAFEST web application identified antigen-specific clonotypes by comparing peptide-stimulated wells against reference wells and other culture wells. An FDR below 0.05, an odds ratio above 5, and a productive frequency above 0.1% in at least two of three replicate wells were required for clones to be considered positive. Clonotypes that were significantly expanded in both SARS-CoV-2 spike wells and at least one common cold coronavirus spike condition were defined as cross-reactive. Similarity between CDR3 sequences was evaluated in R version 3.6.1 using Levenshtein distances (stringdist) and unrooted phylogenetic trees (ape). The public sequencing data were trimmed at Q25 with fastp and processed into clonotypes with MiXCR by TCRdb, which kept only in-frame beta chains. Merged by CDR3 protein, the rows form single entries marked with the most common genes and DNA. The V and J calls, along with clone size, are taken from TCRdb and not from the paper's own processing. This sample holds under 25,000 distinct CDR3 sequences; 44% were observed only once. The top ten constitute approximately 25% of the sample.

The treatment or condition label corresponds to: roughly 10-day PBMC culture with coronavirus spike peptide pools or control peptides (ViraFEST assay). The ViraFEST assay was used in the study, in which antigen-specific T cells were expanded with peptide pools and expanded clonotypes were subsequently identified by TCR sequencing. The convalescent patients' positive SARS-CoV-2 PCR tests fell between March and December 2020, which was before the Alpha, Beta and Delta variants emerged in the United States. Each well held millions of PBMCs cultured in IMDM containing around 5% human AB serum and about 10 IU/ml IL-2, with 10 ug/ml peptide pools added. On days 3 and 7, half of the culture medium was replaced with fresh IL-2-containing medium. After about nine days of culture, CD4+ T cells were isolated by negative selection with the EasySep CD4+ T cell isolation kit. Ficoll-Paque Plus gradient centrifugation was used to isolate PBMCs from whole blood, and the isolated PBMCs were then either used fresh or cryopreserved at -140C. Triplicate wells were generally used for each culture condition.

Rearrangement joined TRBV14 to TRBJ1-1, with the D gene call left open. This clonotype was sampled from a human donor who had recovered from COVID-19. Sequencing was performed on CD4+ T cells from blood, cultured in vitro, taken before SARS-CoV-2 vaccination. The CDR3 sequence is CASSLTGSTEAFF. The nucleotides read TGTGCCAGCAGCCTGACTGGGTCCACTGAAGCTTTCTTT.